This TCR beta chain was sequenced for a study of blood T cell repertoires in COVID-19. Study-wide context: The cDNA or gDNA used as material had been derived from T cells, B-cell-depleted T cells, or PBMCs.

This CDR3 is 11 amino acids long. Trimming shortened V by 3 bases and J by 10 bases, and 7 bases separated the two germline ends. CDR1 is SGHTA, CDR2 FQGNSA, per germline. Profiling relied on immunoSEQ multiplex PCR, and the TCRdb table lists in-frame clones only, not all of them. The sample shows fewer than 250,000 clones, 80% to 90% of them seen only once. The sequence came from a woman between 65 and 79 years old with acute or convalescent COVID-19. The sample taken for sequencing was peripheral blood. The chain combines TRBV7-2 with TRBJ2-1; D call uncertain. This chain's CDR3 is CASSLRPEQFF. CDR3 in DNA: TGTGCCAGCAGCTTGAGGCCCGAGCAGTTCTTC.